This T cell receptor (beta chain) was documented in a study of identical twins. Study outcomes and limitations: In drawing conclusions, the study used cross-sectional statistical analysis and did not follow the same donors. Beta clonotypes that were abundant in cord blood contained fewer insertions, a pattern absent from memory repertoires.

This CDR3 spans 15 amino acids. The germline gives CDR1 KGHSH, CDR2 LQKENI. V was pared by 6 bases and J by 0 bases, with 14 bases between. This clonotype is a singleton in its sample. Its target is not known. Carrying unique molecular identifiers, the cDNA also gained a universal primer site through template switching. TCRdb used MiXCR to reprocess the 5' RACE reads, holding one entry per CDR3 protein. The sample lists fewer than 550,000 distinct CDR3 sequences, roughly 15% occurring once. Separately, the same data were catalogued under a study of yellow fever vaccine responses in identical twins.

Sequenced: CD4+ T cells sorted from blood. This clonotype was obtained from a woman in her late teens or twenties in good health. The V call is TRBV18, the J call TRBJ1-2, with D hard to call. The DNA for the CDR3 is TGTGCCAGCTCTCGTGACCGAACTTCTAACTATGGCTACACCTTC. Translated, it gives CASSRDRTSNYGYTF.